Listed here are 20 T cell receptor beta chains from one sample, sequenced in a study of radiation and T cells in renal cell carcinoma. Libraries were prepared by immunoSEQ multiplex PCR; TCRdb keeps only in-frame clonotypes and omits some of them. The table includes 120,000 or so clones, 88% detected once. Time point specified: blood 2 weeks post-SBRT. Treatment: 15 Gy SBRT to primary tumor, nephrectomy 4 weeks later. The sequencing here drew on blood, taken from a patient whose treatment included radiotherapy and nephrectomy. Receptor source: a woman in her 70s with renal cell carcinoma.

The CDR3 sequence: CASSLRSGNTEAFF. The CDR3 nucleotides are TGTGCCAGCAGCTTACGGTCAGGGAACACTGAAGCTTTCTTT. The chain couples TRBV11-1 to TRBJ1-1; D remains ambiguous. CDR1 SGHAT and CDR2 FQDESV come from the germline V gene (reference sequence). This CDR3 has 14 amino acids. V lost 2 bases to trimming and J lost 1 base, with 8 bases between them.

This chain connects TRBV5-1 to TRBJ2-5, with 13 bases aligning to TRBD2. Trimming at V came to 4 bases and at J to 0 bases, leaving 6 bases not matched to a gene. The CDR3 loop spans 17 amino acids. Germline assignment: CDR1 SGHRS and CDR2 YFSETQ. CDR3 amino acids: CASSLTSGGRNQETQYF. The CDR3 coding sequence is TGCGCCAGCAGCCTGACTAGCGGGGGGCGTAACCAAGAGACCCAGTACTTC.

The CDR3 DNA reads TGTGCCAGCAGTCACAGGGTTGGGGGCACCGGGGAGCTGTTTTTT. Its protein is CASSHRVGGTGELFF. The rearrangement uses TRBV2 and TRBJ2-2; D is possibly TRBD1 (6 bases). V lost 5 bases to trimming and J lost 4 bases, with 14 bases between them. The CDR3 is 15 amino acids. The germline CDR1 and CDR2 sequences are SNHLY and FYNNEI. Filled out from reference TRBV2 and TRBJ2-2, the complete variable domain reads EPEVTQTPSHQVTQMGQEVILRCVPISNHLYFYWYRQILGQKVEFLVSFYNNEISEKSEIFDDQFSVERPDGSNFTLKIRSTKLEDSAMYFCASSHRVGGTGELFFGEGSRLTVL.

This chain links TRBV5-1 with TRBJ2-1, with D uncertain. V dropped 0 bases and J dropped 10 bases, with 11 bases sitting between them. CDR1 and CDR2 from the germline V gene are SGHRS and YFSETQ. This CDR3 spans 13 amino acids. As DNA, the CDR3 is TGCGCCAGCAGCTTGGAGGTGATGGTCGAGCAGTTCTTC. Translated: CASSLEVMVEQFF.

The gene calls are TRBV6-1 and TRBJ1-1; 9 positions match TRBD1. Germline trimming cut 3 bases from V and 2 bases from J; bases unmatched to any gene: 13. This CDR3 comprises 18 residues. The germline V gene has CDR1 MNHNS and CDR2 SASEGT. In DNA, the CDR3 is TGTGCCAGCAGTGAGCAGACCGGGACAGGGCTAGGAAACACTGAAGCTTTCTTT. As protein: CASSEQTGTGLGNTEAFF.

The rearrangement links TRBV28 to TRBJ2-7; D may be TRBD1 (5 bases). Trimming left V 1 base short and J 5 bases short, with 12 bases between. The CDR3 consists of 14 residues. Germline assignment: CDR1 MDHEN and CDR2 SYDVKM. This chain's CDR3 is CASSLSRVGNEQYF. CDR3 nucleotides: TGTGCCAGCAGTTTATCCAGGGTAGGAAACGAGCAGTACTTC.

As DNA, the CDR3 is TGTGCCAGCAGCTTAGGAGGGGACTCACCCGAGCAGTACTTC. Protein sequence: CASSLGGDSPEQYF. The V and J genes are TRBV7-6 and TRBJ2-7; D perhaps matches TRBD2 (6 bases). CDR1 is SGHVS, CDR2 FNYEAQ, per germline. Trimming took 1 base from V and 6 from J, leaving 13 bases between them. The CDR3 has 14 amino acids. Looking up the rest from reference TRBV7-6 and TRBJ2-7 gives the full variable domain: GAGVSQSPRYKVTKRGQDVALRCDPISGHVSLYWYRQALGQGPEFLTYFNYEAQQDKSGLPNDRFSAERPEGSISTLTIQRTEQRDSAMYRCASSLGGDSPEQYFGPGTRLTVT.

This chain links TRBV10-3 with TRBJ1-2; D perhaps matches TRBD1 (5 bases). CDR3 length: 12 amino acids. Germline CDR1 reads ENHRY; CDR2 reads SYGVKD. Trimming left V 4 bases short and J 6 bases short, with 9 bases between. For the CDR3, the DNA is TGTGCCATCAGTGTTTTGGGGGATGGCTACACCTTC. Protein: CAISVLGDGYTF.

This clone was picked up a small number of times. The chain links TRBV27 to TRBJ2-4; 10 nucleotides align to TRBD2. The germline V gene has CDR1 MNHEY and CDR2 SMNVEV (reference sequence). CDR3 length equals 19 residues. With V trimmed by 3 bases and J by 0 bases, 11 bases remained unmatched. CDR3 protein: CASSFAPLLAGLAKNIQYF. In nucleotides, the CDR3 is TGTGCCAGCAGTTTCGCCCCCTTACTAGCGGGGTTAGCCAAAAACATTCAGTACTTC.

This chain links TRBV4-2 with TRBJ2-1, with 7 bases identical to TRBD1. This CDR3 is 15 amino acids long. After removal of 2 bases from V and 5 bases from J, the junction contained 6 bases not matched to a gene. Per germline, CDR1 LGHNA and CDR2 YNFKEQ. The CDR3 is CASSQLSGGDNEQFF. The CDR3, as DNA: TGTGCCAGCAGCCAACTCTCAGGGGGTGACAATGAGCAGTTCTTC.

CDR3 DNA sequence: TGTGCCAGTAGTATTCGCGGGGCAAGGACCCGACCCTCTGGAAACACCATATATTTT. Translated: CASSIRGARTRPSGNTIYF. The chain is built from TRBV19 and TRBJ1-3; a possible D gene is TRBD1 (5 bases). In germline, CDR1 is LNHDA, CDR2 SQIVND (reference sequence). The CDR3 is made up of 19 amino acids. Deletions cut 3 bases from V and 0 bases from J, with 21 bases between.

The genes are TRBV6-6 and TRBJ2-6; no firm D call. V lost 6 bases and J lost 4, with 13 bases in between. The germline CDR1 and CDR2 sequences are MNHNY and SVGAGI (reference sequence). This CDR3 has 15 residues. This chain's CDR3 is CASSHETPGANVLTF. The CDR3 coding sequence is TGTGCCAGCAGCCACGAGACGCCCGGGGCCAACGTCCTGACTTTC.

The chain joins TRBV25-1 to TRBJ2-3; no clear D. The CDR3 sequence is 14 residues long. Germline lookup yields CDR1 MGHDK and CDR2 SYGVNS. The ends were cut back, 6 bases at V and 4 bases at J, with 14 bases in the middle. CDR3 sequence: CASSLDPLSDTQYF. CDR3 DNA: TGTGCCAGCAGCCTGGACCCACTATCAGATACGCAGTATTTT.

V is TRBV2 and J is TRBJ2-7; weak D call: TRBD2 (6 bases). Deletions cut 3 bases from V and 3 bases from J, with 15 bases between. The CDR3 loop spans 15 amino acids. CDR1 and CDR2 (germline): SNHLY, FYNNEI. CDR3 in DNA: TGTGCCAGCAGTGAGCGGGGACTGAATTTCTACGAGCAGTACTTC. It specifies CASSERGLNFYEQYF.

V gene TRBV28 combines with J gene TRBJ1-2; the match to TRBD1 covers 7 bases. This CDR3 comprises 14 residues. V lost 3 bases and J lost 3; bases outside the gene matches: 4. Germline-derived CDR1 and CDR2 are MDHEN and SYDVKM. The DNA of the CDR3 is TGTGCCAGCAGTTTTAGGGGGCGCGACTATGGCTACACCTTC. It yields the protein CASSFRGRDYGYTF.

The DNA of the CDR3 is TGCGCCAGCAGCTTGGCCCTCCCGGGACAGGGATCTGGGGCCAACGTCCTGACTTTC. The encoded protein is CASSLALPGQGSGANVLTF. The V and J genes are TRBV5-1 and TRBJ2-6, with 9 bases identical to TRBD1. Trimming took 0 bases from V and 1 from J; bases not matched to a gene: 8. This CDR3 contains 19 residues. Germline CDR1 SGHRS, CDR2 YFSETQ.

CDR3 nucleotide sequence: TGTGCCAGCAGCAAGCGGGACAGGGGAGGCACTGAAGCTTTCTTT. This sequence encodes CASSKRDRGGTEAFF. V is TRBV7-9 and J is TRBJ1-1, with 10 nucleotides matching TRBD1. V was clipped by 5 bases and J by 4 bases; unmatched bases: 7. In germline, CDR1 is SEHNR, CDR2 FQNEAQ (reference sequence). The CDR3 has 15 amino acids.

The V call is TRBV13, the J call TRBJ1-4, with 9 bases matching TRBD1. The V and J ends lost 0 bases and 7 bases, in that order; junction bases with no gene match: 6. The CDR3 contains 16 residues. Germline lookup yields CDR1 PRHDT and CDR2 FYEKMQ (reference sequence). CDR3 amino acids: CASSLGRDRDSEKLFF. CDR3 sequence (DNA): TGTGCCAGCAGCTTAGGCAGGGACAGGGATAGTGAAAAACTGTTTTTT.

The chain is built from TRBV6-1 and TRBJ1-5; D might be TRBD1 (5 bases). The germline V and J ends were trimmed by 4 bases and 5 bases, with 12 bases remaining between them. CDR1 and CDR2 (germline): MNHNS, SASEGT. CDR3 size: 14 residues. CDR3 DNA: TGTGCCAGCAGTGTAAGGACACATGATCAGCCCCAGCATTTT. It encodes CASSVRTHDQPQHF.

The gene calls are TRBV4-1 and TRBJ2-1, with 10 positions matching TRBD1. Germline CDR1 reads MGHRA; CDR2 reads YSYEKL. The CDR3 runs 14 residues. Trimming removed 7 bases from V and 8 bases from J; junction bases left unmatched: 8. The CDR3 protein is CASTRDRGNYEQFF. The CDR3 nucleotides read TGCGCCAGCACCCGGGACAGGGGTAATTATGAGCAGTTCTTC.